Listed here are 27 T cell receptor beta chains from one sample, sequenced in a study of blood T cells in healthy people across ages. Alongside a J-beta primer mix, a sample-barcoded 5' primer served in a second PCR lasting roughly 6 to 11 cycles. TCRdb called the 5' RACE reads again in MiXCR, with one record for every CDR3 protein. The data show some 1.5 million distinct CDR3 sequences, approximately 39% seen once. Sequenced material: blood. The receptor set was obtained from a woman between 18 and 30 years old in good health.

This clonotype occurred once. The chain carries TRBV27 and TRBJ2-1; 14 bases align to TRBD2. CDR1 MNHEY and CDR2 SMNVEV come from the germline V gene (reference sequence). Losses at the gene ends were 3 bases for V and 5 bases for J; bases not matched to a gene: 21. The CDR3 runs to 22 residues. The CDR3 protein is CASSLRPYWGTSGGGNDNEQFF. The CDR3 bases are TGTGCCAGCAGTTTGCGACCGTACTGGGGGACTAGCGGGGGCGGGAATGACAATGAGCAGTTCTTC.

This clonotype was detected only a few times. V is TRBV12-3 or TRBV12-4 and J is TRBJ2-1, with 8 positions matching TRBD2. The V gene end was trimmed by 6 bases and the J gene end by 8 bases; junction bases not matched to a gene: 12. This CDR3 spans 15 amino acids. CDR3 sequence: CASSLIRGGSDEQFF. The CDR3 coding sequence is TGTGCCAGCAGCTTGATCCGGGGGGGTAGCGATGAGCAGTTCTTC.

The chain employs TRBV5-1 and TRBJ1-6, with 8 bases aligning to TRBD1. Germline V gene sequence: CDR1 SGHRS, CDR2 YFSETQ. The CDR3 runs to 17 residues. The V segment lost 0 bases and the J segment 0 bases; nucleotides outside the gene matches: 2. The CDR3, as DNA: TGCGCCAGCAGCTTGGAGCAGGGGGCCTCCTATAATTCACCCCTCCACTTT. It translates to CASSLEQGASYNSPLHF.

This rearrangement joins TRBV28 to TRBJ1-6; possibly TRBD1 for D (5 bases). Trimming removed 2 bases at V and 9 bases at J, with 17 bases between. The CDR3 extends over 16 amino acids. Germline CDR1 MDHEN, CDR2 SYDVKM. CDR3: CASSLGAAAFGSPLHF. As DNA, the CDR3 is TGTGCCAGCAGTTTAGGGGCAGCAGCGTTTGGTTCACCCCTCCACTTT.

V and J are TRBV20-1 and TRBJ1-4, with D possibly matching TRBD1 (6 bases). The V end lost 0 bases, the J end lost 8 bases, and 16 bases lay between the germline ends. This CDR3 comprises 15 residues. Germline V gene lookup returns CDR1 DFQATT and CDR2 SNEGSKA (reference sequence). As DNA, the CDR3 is TGCAGTGCTAGAGATATGCGAGGGGGGCGCGAAAAACTGTTTTTT. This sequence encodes CSARDMRGGREKLFF.

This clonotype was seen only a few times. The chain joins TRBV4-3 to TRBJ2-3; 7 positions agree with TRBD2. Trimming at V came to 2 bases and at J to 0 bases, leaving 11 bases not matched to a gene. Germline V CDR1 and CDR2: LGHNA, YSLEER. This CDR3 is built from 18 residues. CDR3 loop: CASSQLTIARGSTDTQYF. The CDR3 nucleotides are TGCGCCAGCAGCCAATTGACTATCGCGCGGGGGAGCACAGATACGCAGTATTTT.

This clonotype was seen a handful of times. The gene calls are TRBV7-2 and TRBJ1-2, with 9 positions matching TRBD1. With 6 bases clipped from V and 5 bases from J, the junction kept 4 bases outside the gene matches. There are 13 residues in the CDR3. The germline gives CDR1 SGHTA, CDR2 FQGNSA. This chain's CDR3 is CASRTGGEYGYTF. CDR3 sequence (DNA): TGTGCCAGCAGAACAGGGGGCGAATATGGCTACACCTTC.

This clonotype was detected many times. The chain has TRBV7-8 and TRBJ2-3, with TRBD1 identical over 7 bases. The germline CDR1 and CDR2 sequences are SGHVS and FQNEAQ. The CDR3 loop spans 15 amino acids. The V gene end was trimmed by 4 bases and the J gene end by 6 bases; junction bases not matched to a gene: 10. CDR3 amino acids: CASSSPGQYVDTQYF. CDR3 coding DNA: TGTGCCAGCAGCTCCCCGGGACAGTATGTGGATACGCAGTATTTT.

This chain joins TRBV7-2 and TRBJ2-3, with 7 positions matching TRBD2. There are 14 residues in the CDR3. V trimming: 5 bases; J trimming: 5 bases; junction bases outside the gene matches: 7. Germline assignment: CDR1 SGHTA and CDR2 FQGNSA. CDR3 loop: CASSPRREGDTQYF. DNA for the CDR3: TGTGCCAGCAGCCCCCGGAGGGAGGGAGATACGCAGTATTTT.

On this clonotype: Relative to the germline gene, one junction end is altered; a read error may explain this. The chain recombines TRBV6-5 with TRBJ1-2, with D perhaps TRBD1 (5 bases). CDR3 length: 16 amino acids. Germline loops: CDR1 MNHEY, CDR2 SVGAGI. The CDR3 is CASSYSRKTDRYGHTF. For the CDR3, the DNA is TGTGCCAGCAGTTACTCTAGGAAGACAGATCGGTATGGCCACACCTTC.

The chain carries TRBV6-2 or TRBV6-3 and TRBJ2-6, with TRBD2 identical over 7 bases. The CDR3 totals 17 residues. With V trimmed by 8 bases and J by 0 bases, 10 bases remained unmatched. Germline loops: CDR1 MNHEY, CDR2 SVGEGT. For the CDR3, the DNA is TGTGCCAGCGAGGCTAGCGGAGCCCGCTCTGGGGCCAACGTCCTGACTTTC. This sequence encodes CASEASGARSGANVLTF.

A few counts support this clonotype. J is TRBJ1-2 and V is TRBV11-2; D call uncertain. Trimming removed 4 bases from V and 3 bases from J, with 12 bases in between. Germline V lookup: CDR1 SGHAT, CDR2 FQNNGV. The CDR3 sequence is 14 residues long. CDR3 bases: TGTGCCAGCAGCTCCCGGGGTATCGACTATGGCTACACCTTC. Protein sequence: CASSSRGIDYGYTF. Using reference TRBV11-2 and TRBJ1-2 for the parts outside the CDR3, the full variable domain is EAGVAQSPRYKIIEKRQSVAFWCNPISGHATLYWYQQILGQGPKLLIQFQNNGVVDDSQLPKDRFSAERLKGVDSTLKIQPAKLEDSAVYLCASSSRGIDYGYTFGSGTRLTVV.

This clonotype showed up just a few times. Here the CDR3 reads CASGSQGNEQFF. CDR3 DNA sequence: TGTGCTAGTGGCTCACAGGGTAATGAGCAGTTCTTC. The chain recombines TRBV12-5 with TRBJ2-1; D possibly corresponds to TRBD1 (6 bases). With 6 bases removed from V and 7 bases from J, the gap between germline ends came to 10 bases. CDR3 length equals 12 residues. From germline, CDR1 is LGHNT and CDR2 FRNRAP.

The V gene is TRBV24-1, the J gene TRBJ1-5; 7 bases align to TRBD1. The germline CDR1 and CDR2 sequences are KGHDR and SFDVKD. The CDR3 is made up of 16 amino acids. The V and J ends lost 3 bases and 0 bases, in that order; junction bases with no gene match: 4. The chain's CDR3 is CATSDPTGDSNQPQHF. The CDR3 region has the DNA TGTGCCACCAGTGATCCTACAGGGGATAGCAATCAGCCCCAGCATTTT.

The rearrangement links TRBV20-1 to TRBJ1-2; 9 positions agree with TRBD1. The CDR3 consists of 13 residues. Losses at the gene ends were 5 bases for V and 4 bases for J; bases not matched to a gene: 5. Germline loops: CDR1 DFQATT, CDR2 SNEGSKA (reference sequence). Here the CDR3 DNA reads TGCAGTGCTCGGGACAGGGAATCCTATGGCTACACCTTC. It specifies CSARDRESYGYTF.

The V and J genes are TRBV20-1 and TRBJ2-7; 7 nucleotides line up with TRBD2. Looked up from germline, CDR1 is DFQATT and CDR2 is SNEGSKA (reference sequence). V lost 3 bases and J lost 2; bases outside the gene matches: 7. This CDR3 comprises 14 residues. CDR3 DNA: TGCAGTGCTAGGGTGCTAGCGGAACCCTACGAGCAGTACTTC. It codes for CSARVLAEPYEQYF.

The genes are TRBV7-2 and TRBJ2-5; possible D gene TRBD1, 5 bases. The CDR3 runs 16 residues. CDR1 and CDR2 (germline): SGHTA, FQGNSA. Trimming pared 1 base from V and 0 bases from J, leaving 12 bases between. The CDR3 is CASSLGQGTHQETQYF. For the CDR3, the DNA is TGTGCCAGCAGCTTAGGGCAGGGAACACACCAAGAGACCCAGTACTTC.

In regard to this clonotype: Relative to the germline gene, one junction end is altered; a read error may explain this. The CDR3 loop is CASSSPAPSCNEQFF. The DNA of the CDR3 is TGTGCCAGCAGCTCTCCCGCGCCCTCCTGCAATGAGCAGTTCTTC. V usage is TRBV7-4 and J usage is TRBJ2-1; D unresolved. Looked up from germline, CDR1 is SGHVT and CDR2 is SQSDAQ. This CDR3 contains 15 residues.

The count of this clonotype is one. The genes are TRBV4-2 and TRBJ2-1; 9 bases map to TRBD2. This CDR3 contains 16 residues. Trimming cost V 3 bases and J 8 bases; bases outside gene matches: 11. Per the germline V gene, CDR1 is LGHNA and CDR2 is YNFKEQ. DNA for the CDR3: TGTGCCAGCAGCCATCAACTAGCGGGCCCTGGGGATGAGCAGTTCTTC. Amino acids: CASSHQLAGPGDEQFF.

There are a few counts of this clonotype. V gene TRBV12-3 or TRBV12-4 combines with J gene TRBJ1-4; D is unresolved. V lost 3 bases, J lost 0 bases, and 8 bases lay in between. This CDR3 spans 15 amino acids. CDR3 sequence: CASSLSQATNEKLFF. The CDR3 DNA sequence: TGTGCCAGCAGTTTGTCCCAGGCAACTAATGAAAAACTGTTTTTT.

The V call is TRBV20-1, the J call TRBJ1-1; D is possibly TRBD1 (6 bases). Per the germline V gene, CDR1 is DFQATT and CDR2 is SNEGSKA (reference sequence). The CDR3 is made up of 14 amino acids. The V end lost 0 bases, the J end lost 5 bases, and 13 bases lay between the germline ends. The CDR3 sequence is CSARDIGGGTEAFF. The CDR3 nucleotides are TGCAGTGCTAGAGATATCGGAGGGGGTACTGAAGCTTTCTTT.

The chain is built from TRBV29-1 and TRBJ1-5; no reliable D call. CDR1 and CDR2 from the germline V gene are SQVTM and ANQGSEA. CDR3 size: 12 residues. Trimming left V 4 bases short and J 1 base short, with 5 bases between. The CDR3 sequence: CSVVESNQPQHF. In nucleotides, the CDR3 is TGCAGCGTTGTAGAAAGCAATCAGCCCCAGCATTTT.

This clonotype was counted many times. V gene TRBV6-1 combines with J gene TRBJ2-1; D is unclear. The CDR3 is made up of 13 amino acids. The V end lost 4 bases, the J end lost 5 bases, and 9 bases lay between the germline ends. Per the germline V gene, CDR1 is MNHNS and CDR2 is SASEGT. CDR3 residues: CASSVLGNNEQFF. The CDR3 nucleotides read TGTGCCAGCAGTGTCCTAGGCAACAATGAGCAGTTCTTC.

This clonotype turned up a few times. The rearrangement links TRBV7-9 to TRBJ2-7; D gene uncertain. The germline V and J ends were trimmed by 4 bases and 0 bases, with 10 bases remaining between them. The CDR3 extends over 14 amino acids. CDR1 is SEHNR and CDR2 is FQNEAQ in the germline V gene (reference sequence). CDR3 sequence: CASSYTIRSYEQYF. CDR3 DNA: TGTGCCAGCAGCTACACCATCCGCTCCTACGAGCAGTACTTC.

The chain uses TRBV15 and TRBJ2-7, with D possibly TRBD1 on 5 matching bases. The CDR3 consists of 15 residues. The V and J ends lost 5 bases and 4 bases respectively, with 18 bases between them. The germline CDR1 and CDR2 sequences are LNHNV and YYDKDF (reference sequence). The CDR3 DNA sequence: TGTGCCACCAGCTTTTTATTAGGGGCGTCGTACGAGCAGTACTTC. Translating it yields CATSFLLGASYEQYF.

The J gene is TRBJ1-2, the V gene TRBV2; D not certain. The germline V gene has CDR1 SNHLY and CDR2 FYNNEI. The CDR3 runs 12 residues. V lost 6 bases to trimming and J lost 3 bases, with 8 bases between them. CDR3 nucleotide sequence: TGTGCCAGCAGAGCGGACTACTATGGCTACACCTTC. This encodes CASRADYYGYTF.

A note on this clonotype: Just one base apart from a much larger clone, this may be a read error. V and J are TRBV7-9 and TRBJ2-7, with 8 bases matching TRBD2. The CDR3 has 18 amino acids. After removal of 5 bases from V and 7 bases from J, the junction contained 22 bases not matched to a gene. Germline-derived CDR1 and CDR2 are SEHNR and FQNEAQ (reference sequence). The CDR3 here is CASSPTGLVTVLRNEQYF. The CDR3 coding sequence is TGTGCCAGCAGCCCCACGGGACTAGTAACGGTCTTACGCAATGAGCAGTACTTC.